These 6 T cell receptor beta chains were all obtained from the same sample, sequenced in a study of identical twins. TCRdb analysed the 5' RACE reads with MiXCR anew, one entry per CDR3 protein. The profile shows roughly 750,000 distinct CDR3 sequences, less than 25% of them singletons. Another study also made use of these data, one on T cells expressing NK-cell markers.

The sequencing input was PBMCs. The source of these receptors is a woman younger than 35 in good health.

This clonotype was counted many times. The CDR3 reads CASSFRRGETQYF. For the CDR3, the DNA is TGTGCCAGCAGTTTTAGGCGGGGCGAGACCCAGTACTTC. The gene calls are TRBV12-3 or TRBV12-4 and TRBJ2-5; maybe TRBD2 (6 bases). The germline V and J ends were trimmed by 3 bases and 5 bases, with 10 bases remaining between them. This CDR3 spans 13 amino acids.

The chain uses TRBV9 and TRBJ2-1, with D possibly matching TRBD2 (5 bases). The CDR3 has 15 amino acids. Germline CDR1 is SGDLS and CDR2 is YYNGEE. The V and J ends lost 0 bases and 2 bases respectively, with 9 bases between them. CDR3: CASSVGGEAYNEQFF. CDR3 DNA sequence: TGTGCCAGCAGCGTAGGGGGAGAAGCCTACAATGAGCAGTTCTTC.

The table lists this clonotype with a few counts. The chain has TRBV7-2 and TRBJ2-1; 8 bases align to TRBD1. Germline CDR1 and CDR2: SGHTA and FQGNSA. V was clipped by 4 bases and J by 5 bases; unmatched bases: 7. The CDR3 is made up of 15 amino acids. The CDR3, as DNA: TGTGCCAGCAGCTCCCGACAGGGGAATGACAATGAGCAGTTCTTC. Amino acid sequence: CASSSRQGNDNEQFF.

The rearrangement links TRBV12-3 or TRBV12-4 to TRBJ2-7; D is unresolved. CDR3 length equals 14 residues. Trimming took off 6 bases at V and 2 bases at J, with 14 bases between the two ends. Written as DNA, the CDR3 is TGTGCCAGCAGCACAGTCACAGCTACCTACGAGCAGTACTTC. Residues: CASSTVTATYEQYF.

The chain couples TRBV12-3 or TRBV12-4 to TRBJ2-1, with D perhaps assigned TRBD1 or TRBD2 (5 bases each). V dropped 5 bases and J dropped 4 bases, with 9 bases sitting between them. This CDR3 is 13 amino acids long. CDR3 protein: CASSGTLYNEQFF. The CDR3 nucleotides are TGTGCCAGCAGTGGGACCTTATACAATGAGCAGTTCTTC.

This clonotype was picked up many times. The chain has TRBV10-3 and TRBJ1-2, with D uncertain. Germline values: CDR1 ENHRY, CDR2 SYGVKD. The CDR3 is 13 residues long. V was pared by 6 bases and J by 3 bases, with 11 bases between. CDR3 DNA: TGTGCCATCAGGGCGGACGGCTACTATGGCTACACCTTC. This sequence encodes CAIRADGYYGYTF.